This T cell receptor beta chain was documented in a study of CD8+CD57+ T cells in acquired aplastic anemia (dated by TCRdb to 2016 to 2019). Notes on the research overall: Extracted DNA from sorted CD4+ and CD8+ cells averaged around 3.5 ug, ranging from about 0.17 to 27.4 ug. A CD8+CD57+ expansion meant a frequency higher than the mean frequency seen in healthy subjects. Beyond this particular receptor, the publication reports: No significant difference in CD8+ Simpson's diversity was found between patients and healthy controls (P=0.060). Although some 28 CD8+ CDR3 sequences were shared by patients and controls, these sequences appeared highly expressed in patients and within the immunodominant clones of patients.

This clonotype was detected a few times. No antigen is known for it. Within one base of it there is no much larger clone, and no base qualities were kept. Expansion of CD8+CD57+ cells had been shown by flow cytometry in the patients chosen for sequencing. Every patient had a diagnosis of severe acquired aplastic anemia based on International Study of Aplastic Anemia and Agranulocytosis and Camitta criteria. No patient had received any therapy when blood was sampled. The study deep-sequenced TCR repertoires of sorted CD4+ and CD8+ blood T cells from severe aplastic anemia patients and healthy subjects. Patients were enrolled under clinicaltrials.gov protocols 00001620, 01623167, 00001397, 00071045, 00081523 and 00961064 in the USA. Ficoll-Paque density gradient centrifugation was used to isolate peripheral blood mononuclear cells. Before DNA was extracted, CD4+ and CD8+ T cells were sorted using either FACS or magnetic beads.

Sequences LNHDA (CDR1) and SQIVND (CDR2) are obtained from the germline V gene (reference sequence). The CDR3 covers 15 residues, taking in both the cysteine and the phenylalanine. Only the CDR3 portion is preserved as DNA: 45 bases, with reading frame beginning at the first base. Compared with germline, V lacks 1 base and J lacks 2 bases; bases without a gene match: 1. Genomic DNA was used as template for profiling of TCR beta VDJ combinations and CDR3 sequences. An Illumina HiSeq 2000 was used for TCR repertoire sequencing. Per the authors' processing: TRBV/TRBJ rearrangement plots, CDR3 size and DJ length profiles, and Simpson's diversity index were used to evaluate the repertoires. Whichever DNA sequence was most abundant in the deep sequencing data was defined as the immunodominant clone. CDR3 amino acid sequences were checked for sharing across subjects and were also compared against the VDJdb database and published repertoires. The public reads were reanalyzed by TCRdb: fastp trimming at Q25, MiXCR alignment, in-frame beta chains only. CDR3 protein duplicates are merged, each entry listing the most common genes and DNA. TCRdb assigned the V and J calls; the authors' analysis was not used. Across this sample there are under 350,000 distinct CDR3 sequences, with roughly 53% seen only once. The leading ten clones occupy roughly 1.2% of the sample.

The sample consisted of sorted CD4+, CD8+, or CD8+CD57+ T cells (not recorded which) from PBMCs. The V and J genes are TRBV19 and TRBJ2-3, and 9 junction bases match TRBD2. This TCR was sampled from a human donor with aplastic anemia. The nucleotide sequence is TGTGCCAGTAGTATAGTGGGACTAGCCACAGATACGCAGTATTTT. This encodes CASSIVGLATDTQYF.